This T cell receptor (beta chain) was sequenced during a study of CD8 T cells in ankylosing spondylitis. TCRdb fed the 5' RACE reads into MiXCR, producing one record per CDR3 protein. The table has about 460,000 distinct CDR3 sequences, over 4% seen once. General study findings and limits: Characteristic, it appeared, of ankylosing spondylitis blood was a TCR beta motif of roughly eight highly homologous variants.

This clonotype appeared many times. Its specificity is unknown. The germline CDR1 and CDR2 sequences are SGHTA and FQGNSA. V was pared by 1 base and J by 4 bases, with 11 bases between. The CDR3 is 15 amino acids. This chain uses TRBV7-2 with TRBJ1-5; D gene uncertain. This receptor was taken from a male donor with ankylosing spondylitis. Specimen: blood, either unsorted or a sorted T cell fraction (not recorded which). The CDR3 spells CASSLGNGPNQPQHF. For the CDR3, the DNA is TGTGCCAGCAGCTTAGGGAATGGACCGAATCAGCCCCAGCATTTT.